This entry concerns a single T cell receptor beta chain. These data come from a study of blood T cell repertoires in COVID-19. Study-wide background: Donors in the United States, Italy and Spain gave samples during acute or convalescent COVID-19.

TCRdb keeps only in-frame clones here, not all; method: immunoSEQ multiplex PCR. The table includes under 400,000 clones, more than 70% detected once. J gave up 0 bases and V 5 bases, and 2 bases lay outside the gene matches. Germline V CDR1 and CDR2: KGHDR, SFDVKD. The CDR3 extends over 15 amino acids. The clonotype originates from a woman in her 30s with COVID-19, enrolled during active disease. Sample: peripheral blood. The chain recombines TRBV24-1 with TRBJ2-1; 8 bases align to TRBD2. For the CDR3, the DNA is TGTGCCACCAGTGCAGCGGGAGCCTCCTACAATGAGCAGTTCTTC. Translating gives CATSAAGASYNEQFF.